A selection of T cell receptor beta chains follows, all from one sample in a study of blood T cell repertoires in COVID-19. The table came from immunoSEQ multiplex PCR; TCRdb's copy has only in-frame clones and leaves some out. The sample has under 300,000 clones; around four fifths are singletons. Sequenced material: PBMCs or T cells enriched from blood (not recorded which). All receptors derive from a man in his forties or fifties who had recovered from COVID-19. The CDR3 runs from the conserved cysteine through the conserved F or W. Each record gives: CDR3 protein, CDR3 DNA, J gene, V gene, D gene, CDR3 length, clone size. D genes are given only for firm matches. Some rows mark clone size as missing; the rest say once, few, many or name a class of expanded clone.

cdr3_aa: CASSGQVQETQYF
cdr3_nt: TGCGCCAGCAGTGGACAAGTCCAAGAGACCCAGTACTTC
j_call: TRBJ2-5
v_call: TRBV10-1
d_call: -
cdr3_length: 13
clone_size: -

cdr3_aa: CASSQGQRERNEQFF
cdr3_nt: TGCGCCAGCAGCCAAGGGCAGCGGGAGCGCAATGAGCAGTTCTTC
j_call: TRBJ2-1
v_call: TRBV4-1
d_call: TRBD2
cdr3_length: 15
clone_size: -

cdr3_aa: CASSYSAVYNEQFF
cdr3_nt: TGTGCCAGCAGTTACTCCGCGGTTTACAATGAGCAGTTCTTC
j_call: TRBJ2-1
v_call: TRBV6-5
d_call: -
cdr3_length: 14
clone_size: -

cdr3_aa: CASSIGEAQPQHF
cdr3_nt: TGTGCCAGTAGTATAGGGGAGGCTCAGCCCCAGCATTTT
j_call: TRBJ1-5
v_call: TRBV19
d_call: -
cdr3_length: 13
clone_size: -

cdr3_aa: CASDERNSYEQYF
cdr3_nt: TGTGCCAGCGACGAGCGGAACTCCTACGAGCAGTACTTC
j_call: TRBJ2-7
v_call: TRBV28
d_call: -
cdr3_length: 13
clone_size: -

cdr3_aa: CVVGRRRVTDTQYF
cdr3_nt: TGTGTAGTGGGTCGACGGAGGGTTACAGATACGCAGTATTTT
j_call: TRBJ2-3
v_call: TRBV28
d_call: -
cdr3_length: 14
clone_size: -

cdr3_aa: CASSLDTNYGYTF
cdr3_nt: TGCGCCAGCAGCTTGGACACGAACTATGGCTACACCTTC
j_call: TRBJ1-2
v_call: TRBV5-1
d_call: -
cdr3_length: 13
clone_size: -

cdr3_aa: CAWVSGGRAYNEQFF
cdr3_nt: TGTGCCTGGGTCAGCGGGGGCCGCGCCTACAATGAGCAGTTCTTC
j_call: TRBJ2-1
v_call: TRBV30
d_call: TRBD2
cdr3_length: 15
clone_size: -

cdr3_aa: CASSASSGRVYEQYF
cdr3_nt: TGTGCCAGCAGCGCATCTAGCGGGAGGGTCTACGAGCAGTACTTC
j_call: TRBJ2-7
v_call: TRBV9
d_call: TRBD2
cdr3_length: 15
clone_size: once

cdr3_aa: CASEVRGQTEAFF
cdr3_nt: TGTGCCAGCGAGGTCCGGGGACAGACTGAAGCTTTCTTT
j_call: TRBJ1-1
v_call: TRBV2
d_call: TRBD1
cdr3_length: 13
clone_size: once

cdr3_aa: CASSLLQGTTGELFF
cdr3_nt: TGTGCCAGCAGCTTACTACAGGGTACCACCGGGGAGCTGTTTTTT
j_call: TRBJ2-2
v_call: TRBV7-2
d_call: -
cdr3_length: 15
clone_size: -

cdr3_aa: CASRSRTGSQETQYF
cdr3_nt: TGTGCCAGTCGCTCACGGACAGGGAGCCAAGAGACCCAGTACTTC
j_call: TRBJ2-5
v_call: TRBV19
d_call: TRBD1
cdr3_length: 15
clone_size: once

cdr3_aa: CASTVTSGGLYTQYF
cdr3_nt: TGTGCCAGCACAGTGACTAGCGGGGGTTTATATACGCAGTATTTT
j_call: TRBJ2-3
v_call: TRBV7-2
d_call: TRBD2
cdr3_length: 15
clone_size: once

cdr3_aa: CASSQGPGTGVNTIYF
cdr3_nt: TGTGCCAGTAGCCAAGGTCCCGGGACAGGGGTGAACACCATATATTTT
j_call: TRBJ1-3
v_call: TRBV3-1/TRBV3-2
d_call: TRBD1
cdr3_length: 16
clone_size: -

cdr3_aa: CASSEGARNQPQHF
cdr3_nt: TGCGCCAGCAGCGAAGGGGCGCGCAATCAGCCCCAGCATTTT
j_call: TRBJ1-5
v_call: TRBV5-1
d_call: -
cdr3_length: 14
clone_size: -

cdr3_aa: CASGPRPDSPLHF
cdr3_nt: TGTGCCAGCGGCCCGAGGCCCGATTCACCCCTCCACTTT
j_call: TRBJ1-6
v_call: TRBV11-2
d_call: -
cdr3_length: 13
clone_size: once

cdr3_aa: CASSHQKWGEGAYEQYF
cdr3_nt: TGTGCCAGCAGCCACCAAAAGTGGGGGGAAGGGGCCTACGAGCAGTACTTC
j_call: TRBJ2-7
v_call: TRBV3-1/TRBV3-2
d_call: -
cdr3_length: 17
clone_size: few

cdr3_aa: CASSPRQGGQPQHF
cdr3_nt: TGTGCCAGCAGCCCCCGACAGGGTGGACAGCCCCAGCATTTT
j_call: TRBJ1-5
v_call: TRBV4-2
d_call: TRBD1
cdr3_length: 14
clone_size: few

cdr3_aa: CASSLGLGRGSGNTIYF
cdr3_nt: TGTGCCAGCAGCTTAGGGTTGGGGCGCGGCTCTGGAAACACCATATATTTT
j_call: TRBJ1-3
v_call: TRBV11-2
d_call: -
cdr3_length: 17
clone_size: -

cdr3_aa: CVRGTGTGYPGNQPQHF
cdr3_nt: TGTGTCAGAGGCACAGGGACCGGCTACCCAGGAAATCAGCCCCAGCATTTT
j_call: TRBJ1-5
v_call: TRBV7-5
d_call: -
cdr3_length: 17
clone_size: few

cdr3_aa: CASSGPGQSSGNTIYF
cdr3_nt: TGTGCCAGCAGTGGACCTGGACAGAGCTCTGGAAACACCATATATTTT
j_call: TRBJ1-3
v_call: TRBV6-2/TRBV6-3
d_call: -
cdr3_length: 16
clone_size: -

cdr3_aa: CASSSPRQGAYEQYF
cdr3_nt: TGTGCCAGCAGCTCCCCCAGGCAGGGGGCTTACGAGCAGTACTTC
j_call: TRBJ2-7
v_call: TRBV5-4
d_call: TRBD1
cdr3_length: 15
clone_size: once

cdr3_aa: CASSPGGSNNEQFF
cdr3_nt: TGTGCCAGCAGTCCCGGTGGGAGCAACAATGAGCAGTTCTTC
j_call: TRBJ2-1
v_call: TRBV28
d_call: -
cdr3_length: 14
clone_size: -

cdr3_aa: CASSLDSAGGPNEQFF
cdr3_nt: TGTGCCAGCAGCTTGGATTCCGCGGGAGGGCCGAATGAGCAGTTCTTC
j_call: TRBJ2-1
v_call: TRBV5-4
d_call: TRBD2
cdr3_length: 16
clone_size: -

cdr3_aa: CAARTDPGEKLFF
cdr3_nt: TGTGCCGCCAGGACTGACCCAGGAGAAAAACTGTTTTTT
j_call: TRBJ1-4
v_call: TRBV10-3
d_call: -
cdr3_length: 13
clone_size: -

cdr3_aa: CASSLEGSRGNQPQHF
cdr3_nt: TGTGCCAGCAGCTTAGAGGGAAGCAGGGGCAATCAGCCCCAGCATTTT
j_call: TRBJ1-5
v_call: TRBV7-2
d_call: -
cdr3_length: 16
clone_size: once

cdr3_aa: CASSPTEDIQYF
cdr3_nt: TGTGCCAGCTCACCAACGGAGGACATTCAGTACTTC
j_call: TRBJ2-4
v_call: TRBV18
d_call: -
cdr3_length: 12
clone_size: -

cdr3_aa: CASSMREPELGEQFF
cdr3_nt: TGTGCCAGTAGTATGAGGGAGCCCGAACTGGGTGAGCAGTTCTTC
j_call: TRBJ2-1
v_call: TRBV19
d_call: -
cdr3_length: 15
clone_size: once

cdr3_aa: CASIGGPGQSEQFF
cdr3_nt: TGCGCCAGCATTGGGGGCCCCGGTCAATCTGAGCAGTTCTTC
j_call: TRBJ2-1
v_call: TRBV5-1
d_call: -
cdr3_length: 14
clone_size: -

cdr3_aa: CASSLTGGYQSPLHF
cdr3_nt: TGTGCCAGCAGCTTAACAGGGGGCTACCAATCACCCCTCCACTTT
j_call: TRBJ1-6
v_call: TRBV7-3
d_call: TRBD1
cdr3_length: 15
clone_size: -

cdr3_aa: CASSLWAHNQPQHF
cdr3_nt: TGTGCCAGCAGTTTGTGGGCACATAACCAGCCCCAGCATTTT
j_call: TRBJ1-5
v_call: TRBV28
d_call: -
cdr3_length: 14
clone_size: -

cdr3_aa: CASSWLSGGPNTGELFF
cdr3_nt: TGTGCCAGCAGTTGGTTAAGCGGGGGCCCTAACACCGGGGAGCTGTTTTTT
j_call: TRBJ2-2
v_call: TRBV6-2/TRBV6-3
d_call: TRBD2
cdr3_length: 17
clone_size: -

cdr3_aa: CASSPDIAIYNEQFF
cdr3_nt: TGTGCCAGCTCACCAGACATAGCGATATACAATGAGCAGTTCTTC
j_call: TRBJ2-1
v_call: TRBV18
d_call: -
cdr3_length: 15
clone_size: few

cdr3_aa: CASSLLAGEDEQYF
cdr3_nt: TGTGCCAGCAGCCTATTAGCGGGAGAGGACGAGCAGTACTTC
j_call: TRBJ2-7
v_call: TRBV13
d_call: TRBD2
cdr3_length: 14
clone_size: -

cdr3_aa: CASSYGGLMNTEAFF
cdr3_nt: TGTGCCAGCAGTTATGGAGGGCTCATGAACACTGAAGCTTTCTTT
j_call: TRBJ1-1
v_call: TRBV27
d_call: -
cdr3_length: 15
clone_size: -

cdr3_aa: CASSRGQGDEKLFF
cdr3_nt: TGCGCCAGCAGCCGGGGACAGGGAGATGAAAAACTGTTTTTT
j_call: TRBJ1-4
v_call: TRBV5-1
d_call: TRBD1
cdr3_length: 14
clone_size: few

cdr3_aa: CASSSDREIGELFF
cdr3_nt: TGTGCCAGCAGCTCGGACAGGGAGATCGGGGAGCTGTTTTTT
j_call: TRBJ2-2
v_call: TRBV6-2/TRBV6-3
d_call: TRBD1
cdr3_length: 14
clone_size: -

cdr3_aa: CASSLVAGTGPYNEQFF
cdr3_nt: TGTGCCAGCAGCTTAGTCGCCGGGACAGGGCCCTACAATGAGCAGTTCTTC
j_call: TRBJ2-1
v_call: TRBV7-9
d_call: TRBD1
cdr3_length: 17
clone_size: -

cdr3_aa: CASSQDHGGVYTQYF
cdr3_nt: TGTGCCAGCAGCCAAGATCACGGGGGGGTCTATACGCAGTATTTT
j_call: TRBJ2-3
v_call: TRBV4-2
d_call: TRBD2
cdr3_length: 15
clone_size: -

cdr3_aa: CAWKTYRGEAFF
cdr3_nt: TGTGCCTGGAAAACGTACAGGGGGGAAGCTTTCTTT
j_call: TRBJ1-1
v_call: TRBV30
d_call: TRBD1
cdr3_length: 12
clone_size: once

cdr3_aa: CASREGALETQYF
cdr3_nt: TGTGCCAGCAGGGAGGGGGCACTGGAGACCCAGTACTTC
j_call: TRBJ2-5
v_call: TRBV3-1/TRBV3-2
d_call: -
cdr3_length: 13
clone_size: -

cdr3_aa: CASKLHRGSNQPQHF
cdr3_nt: TGTGCCAGCAAACTTCACAGGGGTTCAAATCAGCCCCAGCATTTT
j_call: TRBJ1-5
v_call: TRBV27
d_call: TRBD1
cdr3_length: 15
clone_size: once

cdr3_aa: CSVDFKAGGGYGYTF
cdr3_nt: TGCAGCGTTGATTTTAAGGCAGGGGGCGGCTATGGCTACACCTTC
j_call: TRBJ1-2
v_call: TRBV29-1
d_call: TRBD1
cdr3_length: 15
clone_size: -

cdr3_aa: CASSRDREETQYF
cdr3_nt: TGTGCCAGCAGCCGAGACAGGGAAGAGACCCAGTACTTC
j_call: TRBJ2-5
v_call: TRBV9
d_call: TRBD1
cdr3_length: 13
clone_size: once

cdr3_aa: CATSDSLGDSADTQYF
cdr3_nt: TGTGCCACCAGTGATTCTTTGGGGGACAGCGCAGATACGCAGTATTTT
j_call: TRBJ2-3
v_call: TRBV24-1
d_call: TRBD1
cdr3_length: 16
clone_size: -

cdr3_aa: CASSSGIYYGYTF
cdr3_nt: TGTGCCAGCAGCTCCGGGATCTACTATGGCTACACCTTC
j_call: TRBJ1-2
v_call: TRBV5-5
d_call: -
cdr3_length: 13
clone_size: -

cdr3_aa: CALNKGEGSYNEQFF
cdr3_nt: TGTGCCCTCAATAAGGGGGAAGGATCCTACAATGAGCAGTTCTTC
j_call: TRBJ2-1
v_call: TRBV2
d_call: -
cdr3_length: 15
clone_size: many

cdr3_aa: CASSESGLQETQYF
cdr3_nt: TGCGCCAGCAGTGAGTCTGGGCTCCAAGAGACCCAGTACTTC
j_call: TRBJ2-5
v_call: TRBV10-2
d_call: -
cdr3_length: 14
clone_size: -

cdr3_aa: CASSIGGNYGYTF
cdr3_nt: TGTGCCAGTAGTATTGGGGGGAACTATGGCTACACCTTC
j_call: TRBJ1-2
v_call: TRBV19
d_call: -
cdr3_length: 13
clone_size: -

cdr3_aa: CASRPGLVISNEQFF
cdr3_nt: TGTGCCAGCAGGCCGGGACTAGTAATAAGCAATGAGCAGTTCTTC
j_call: TRBJ2-1
v_call: TRBV6-5
d_call: TRBD2
cdr3_length: 15
clone_size: -

cdr3_aa: CASSLFGSTDTQYF
cdr3_nt: TGCGCCAGCAGCCTCTTCGGTAGCACAGATACGCAGTATTTT
j_call: TRBJ2-3
v_call: TRBV5-1
d_call: -
cdr3_length: 14
clone_size: -

cdr3_aa: CASSEIGQGSYEQYF
cdr3_nt: TGTGCCAGCAGTGAAATCGGACAGGGGTCCTACGAGCAGTACTTC
j_call: TRBJ2-7
v_call: TRBV6-1
d_call: TRBD1
cdr3_length: 15
clone_size: -

cdr3_aa: CASSPGQPNTEAFF
cdr3_nt: TGTGCCAGCAGTCCAGGACAGCCGAACACTGAAGCTTTCTTT
j_call: TRBJ1-1
v_call: TRBV6-5
d_call: -
cdr3_length: 14
clone_size: -

cdr3_aa: CASSIGQLNSPLHF
cdr3_nt: TGTGCCAGTAGTATAGGACAGCTGAATTCACCCCTCCACTTT
j_call: TRBJ1-6
v_call: TRBV19
d_call: -
cdr3_length: 14
clone_size: -

cdr3_aa: CASSSGQGNTEAFF
cdr3_nt: TGTGCCAGCTCATCGGGACAGGGGAACACTGAAGCTTTCTTT
j_call: TRBJ1-1
v_call: TRBV18
d_call: TRBD1
cdr3_length: 14
clone_size: -

cdr3_aa: CASSVGTAYGYTF
cdr3_nt: TGTGCCAGCAGCGTTGGGACAGCCTATGGCTACACCTTC
j_call: TRBJ1-2
v_call: TRBV7-3
d_call: TRBD1
cdr3_length: 13
clone_size: -